This T cell receptor (beta chain) was captured in a study of CXCR3-negative and CXCR3-positive naive CD8 T cells. Broader study findings: CXCR3-positive naive cells had more hydrophobic TRB CDR3s than CXCR3-negative naive cells.

Germline assignment: CDR1 SQVTM and CDR2 ANQGSEA. CDR3 length: 15 residues. To note about this clonotype: Its antigen is not identified.

TRB cDNA was prepared as libraries by UMI-labeled 5' RACE. From its re-call of the 5' RACE reads, TCRdb lists each CDR3 protein once, without DNA. The table lists tens of thousands of distinct CDR3 sequences. The J gene is TRBJ2-1, the V gene TRBV29-1; with no DNA, the TCRdb D assignment of TRBD2 cannot be verified. The clonotype was recovered from a human donor in good health. Some clones in this sample may be carry-over from other donors' samples. The sample was naive CXCR3+ CD8+ T cells from blood. Subset noted: CD45RO-CCR7+CD27+CD95- naive CD8+ T cells expressing CXCR3 (TNR3+). CDR3 residues: CSVALQGPPYNEQFF.